This T cell receptor (beta chain) was recovered during a study of early stage breast cancer tumors. Background on the study: ER+/PR+/HER2- status applied to about 70% of the 16 invasive breast tumors.

This clone was counted a single time. This CDR3 contains 16 residues. CDR1 is KGHSH and CDR2 is LQKENI in the germline V gene. V dropped 3 bases and J dropped 3; count of bases not matched to a gene: 2. The table came from immunoSEQ multiplex PCR; TCRdb's copy has only in-frame clones and leaves some out. Of 45,000 to 65,000 clones listed, about 77% are singletons. The V and J genes are TRBV18 and TRBJ1-4; TRBD1 matches 12 bases. This receptor was identified in a person aged 40 to 50 with breast cancer. The sequencing sample was made of blood. CDR3 sequence (DNA): TGTGCCAGCTCACCGGGACAGGGGGCAGCTAATGAAAAACTGTTTTTT. Its translation is CASSPGQGAANEKLFF.